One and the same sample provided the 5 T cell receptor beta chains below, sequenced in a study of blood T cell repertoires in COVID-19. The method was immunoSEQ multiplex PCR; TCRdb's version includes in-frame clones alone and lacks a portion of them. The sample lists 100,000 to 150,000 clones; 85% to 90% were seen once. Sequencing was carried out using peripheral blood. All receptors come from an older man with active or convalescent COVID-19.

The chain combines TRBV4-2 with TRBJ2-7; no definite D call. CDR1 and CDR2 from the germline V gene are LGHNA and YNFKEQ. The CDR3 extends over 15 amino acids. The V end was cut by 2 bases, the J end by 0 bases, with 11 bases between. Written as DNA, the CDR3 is TGTGCCAGCAGCCAATCTTCTCCTAGCTCCTACGAGCAGTACTTC. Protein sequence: CASSQSSPSSYEQYF.

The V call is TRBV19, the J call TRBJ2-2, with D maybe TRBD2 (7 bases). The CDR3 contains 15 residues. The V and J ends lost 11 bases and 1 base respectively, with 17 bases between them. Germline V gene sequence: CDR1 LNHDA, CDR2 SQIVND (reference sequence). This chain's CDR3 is CAGGGGPRNTGELFF. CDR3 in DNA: TGTGCCGGGGGAGGGGGACCGAGGAACACCGGGGAGCTGTTTTTT.

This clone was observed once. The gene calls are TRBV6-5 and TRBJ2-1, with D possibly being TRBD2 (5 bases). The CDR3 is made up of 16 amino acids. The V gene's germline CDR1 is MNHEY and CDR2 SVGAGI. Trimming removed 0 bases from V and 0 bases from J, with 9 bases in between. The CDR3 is CASSYSTGSSYNEQFF. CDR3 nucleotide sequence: TGTGCCAGCAGTTACTCGACGGGGAGCTCCTACAATGAGCAGTTCTTC.

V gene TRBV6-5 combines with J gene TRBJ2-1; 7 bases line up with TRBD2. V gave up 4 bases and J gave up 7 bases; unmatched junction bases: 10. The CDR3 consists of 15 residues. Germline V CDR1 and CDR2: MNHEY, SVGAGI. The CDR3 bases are TGTGCCAGCAGTTCGAGCAGACTAGCTTTTAATGAGCAGTTCTTC. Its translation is CASSSSRLAFNEQFF.

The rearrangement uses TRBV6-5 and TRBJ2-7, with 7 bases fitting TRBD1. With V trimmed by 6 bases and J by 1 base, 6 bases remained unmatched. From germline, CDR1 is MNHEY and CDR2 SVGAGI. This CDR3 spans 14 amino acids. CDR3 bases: TGTGCCAGCAGGGCGACAGGGTATTCCTACGAGCAGTACTTC. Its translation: CASRATGYSYEQYF.